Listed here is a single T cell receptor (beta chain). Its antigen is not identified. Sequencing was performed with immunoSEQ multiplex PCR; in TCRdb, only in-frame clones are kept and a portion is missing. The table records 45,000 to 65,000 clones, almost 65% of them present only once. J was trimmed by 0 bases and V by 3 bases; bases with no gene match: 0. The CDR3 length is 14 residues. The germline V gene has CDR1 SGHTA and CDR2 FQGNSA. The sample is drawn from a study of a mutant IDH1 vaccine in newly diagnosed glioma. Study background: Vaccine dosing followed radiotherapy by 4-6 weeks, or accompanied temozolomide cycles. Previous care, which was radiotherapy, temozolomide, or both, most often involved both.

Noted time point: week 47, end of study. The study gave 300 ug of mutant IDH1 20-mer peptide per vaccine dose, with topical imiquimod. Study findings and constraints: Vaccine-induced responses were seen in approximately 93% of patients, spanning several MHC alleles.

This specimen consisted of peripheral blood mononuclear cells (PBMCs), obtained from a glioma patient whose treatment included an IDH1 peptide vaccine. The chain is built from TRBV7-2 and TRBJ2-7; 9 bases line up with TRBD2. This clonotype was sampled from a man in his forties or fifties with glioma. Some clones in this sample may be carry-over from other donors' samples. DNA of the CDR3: TGTGCCAGCAGCTTTAGCGGGGGCTCCTACGAGCAGTACTTC. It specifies CASSFSGGSYEQYF.